One sample yielded the 27 T cell receptor beta chains listed below, sequenced in a study of cytomegalovirus exposure and HLA in healthy donors (dated by TCRdb to about 2017). The library was produced with the immunoSEQ multiplex PCR assay. A mixture of 60 forward primers for TCR Vbeta segments and 13 reverse primers for TCR Jbeta segments was used in the multiplex PCR. Imported from immuneACCESS, the table was reduced by TCRdb to in-frame sequences with V and J called. These copies leave out some clones; in studies compared against another copy, an unresolved V gene accounts for under half, and the cause of the remainder is not known. The sample table contains approximately 160,000 clones; only one count was recorded for 77% of them. 1.5% to 2% of the sample goes to the ten largest clones. The sequencing sample was made of PBMCs. These receptor sequences come from a woman aged 25 to 45 in good health and CMV-seronegative.

The V and J genes are TRBV6-5 and TRBJ2-1; 8 nucleotides line up with TRBD2. CDR1 and CDR2 (germline): MNHEY, SVGAGI. After removal of 1 base from V and 5 bases from J, the junction contained 7 bases not matched to a gene. CDR3 length equals 16 residues. In nucleotides, the CDR3 is TGTGCCAGCAGTTACTTCGGGGGGGCCTTCGACAATGAGCAGTTCTTC. Translation: CASSYFGGAFDNEQFF.

The chain employs TRBV7-9 and TRBJ1-1; 8 bases agree with TRBD1. Germline assignment: CDR1 SEHNR and CDR2 FQNEAQ (reference sequence). This CDR3 spans 13 amino acids. Trimming removed 6 bases from V and 4 bases from J; junction bases left unmatched: 4. The CDR3 reads CASSFTGGTEAFF. For the CDR3, the DNA is TGTGCCAGCAGTTTCACAGGGGGCACTGAAGCTTTCTTT.

This clone has only one observation. This chain joins TRBV30 and TRBJ1-5, with D possibly being TRBD1 (5 bases). CDR3 length: 14 residues. Trimming took 5 bases from V and 4 from J, leaving 15 bases between them. The germline V gene encodes CDR1 GTSNPN and CDR2 SVGIG (reference sequence). CDR3 DNA sequence: TGTGCCTGGGCCCCAGGGTCTCCTAATCAGCCCCAGCATTTT. As protein: CAWAPGSPNQPQHF.

The V call is TRBV19, the J call TRBJ2-4, with TRBD1 identical over 8 bases. Germline V gene lookup returns CDR1 LNHDA and CDR2 SQIVND (reference sequence). The CDR3 covers 16 residues. V lost 4 bases and J lost 0; bases outside the gene matches: 5. The CDR3 loop is CASSTRDRLAKNIQYF. The CDR3 DNA sequence: TGTGCCAGTAGTACCCGGGACAGGTTAGCCAAAAACATTCAGTACTTC.

This clone was seen a few times. This chain uses TRBV7-2 with TRBJ2-2; 15 nucleotides agree with TRBD2. The germline V gene encodes CDR1 SGHTA and CDR2 FQGNSA. The CDR3 runs 16 residues. Trimming took 4 bases from V and 6 from J; bases not matched to a gene: 3. CDR3 in amino acids: CASSWTSGRGAGELFF. The CDR3 coding sequence is TGTGCCAGCAGCTGGACTAGCGGGAGGGGGGCCGGGGAGCTGTTTTTT.

The V gene is TRBV6-5, the J gene TRBJ2-1; TRBD2 is a possible D gene (6 bases). CDR1 MNHEY and CDR2 SVGAGI come from the germline V gene. CDR3 length equals 16 residues. V lost 0 bases and J 6 bases, leaving 15 bases between the germline ends. DNA for the CDR3: TGTGCCAGCAGTTACTCCGTGACTAGTAGGGTCAATGAGCAGTTCTTC. It codes for CASSYSVTSRVNEQFF.

The J gene is TRBJ2-7, the V gene TRBV10-2; the D gene is possibly TRBD2 (6 bases). Germline lookup yields CDR1 WSHSY and CDR2 SAAADI. This CDR3 region has 11 residues. The V gene lost 4 bases and the J gene lost 7 bases, with 8 bases spanning the gap. For the CDR3, the DNA is TGCGCCAGCAGTGCTGGGGGGGAGCAGTACTTC. It yields the protein CASSAGGEQYF.

The chain is built from TRBV7-2 and TRBJ1-5; 7 bases map to TRBD1. Germline-derived CDR1 and CDR2 are SGHTA and FQGNSA. J was trimmed by 6 bases and V by 4 bases; bases with no gene match: 9. The CDR3 is 15 residues long. The CDR3 bases are TGTGCCAGCAGCTATGAAGGGGGCGCGGGTCAGCCCCAGCATTTT. The encoded protein is CASSYEGGAGQPQHF.

This clone was seen at least ten times. The rearrangement links TRBV5-6 to TRBJ1-2; D is uncertain. The germline V gene has CDR1 SGHDT and CDR2 YYEEEE. V lost 1 base and J 4 bases, leaving 11 bases between the germline ends. The CDR3 is 14 amino acids. In nucleotides, the CDR3 is TGTGCCAGCAGCTTGATCGTACGGAGCTATGGCTACACCTTC. Translating gives CASSLIVRSYGYTF.

The genes are TRBV19 and TRBJ1-5; TRBD1 is a possible D gene (6 bases). The CDR3 is made up of 14 amino acids. With 5 bases removed from V and 5 bases from J, the gap between germline ends came to 13 bases. The germline V gene encodes CDR1 LNHDA and CDR2 SQIVND (reference sequence). The CDR3 DNA sequence: TGTGCCAGTAGTCCCCAACAGGGTCATCAGCCCCAGCATTTT. It codes for CASSPQQGHQPQHF.

The rearrangement links TRBV13 to TRBJ2-5, with TRBD2 matching 8 bases. CDR1 is PRHDT and CDR2 is FYEKMQ in the germline V gene (reference sequence). V lost 6 bases and J lost 4; bases outside the gene matches: 10. The CDR3 loop spans 15 amino acids. DNA for the CDR3: TGTGCCAGCAGTTTTCGCCGGGGGGGCGGAGAGACCCAGTACTTC. Its protein is CASSFRRGGGETQYF.

As concerns this clone: One end of the junction does not line up with germline, which may come from a read error. V is TRBV6-6 and J is TRBJ1-2; 8 bases line up with TRBD1. Germline V CDR1 and CDR2: MNHNY, SVGAGI (reference sequence). The CDR3 has 15 amino acids. CDR3 coding DNA: TGTGCCAGCACCCTACAGCCCCAGGGGGCGAGCGGCTACCCCTTC. This codes for CASTLQPQGASGYPF.

This chain uses TRBV5-6 with TRBJ1-1; 7 nucleotides agree with TRBD1. Trimming cost V 4 bases and J 3 bases; bases outside gene matches: 12. The CDR3 is 16 amino acids. Germline V gene lookup returns CDR1 SGHDT and CDR2 YYEEEE. In nucleotides, the CDR3 is TGTGCCAGCAGCCGGTGGGCAGGGGGTAAGGACACTGAAGCTTTCTTT. The encoded protein is CASSRWAGGKDTEAFF.

The chain is built from TRBV29-1 and TRBJ1-2; D remains ambiguous. CDR3 length: 14 residues. The ends were cut back, 4 bases at V and 5 bases at J, with 17 bases in the middle. CDR1 is SQVTM, CDR2 ANQGSEA, per germline. Here the CDR3 DNA reads TGCAGCGTTGCAAAGGCTAGCCCTAGGTATGGCTACACCTTC. It codes for CSVAKASPRYGYTF.

This chain uses TRBV18 with TRBJ2-5; 9 bases are a match to TRBD1. The CDR3 totals 16 residues. Germline assignment: CDR1 KGHSH and CDR2 LQKENI. After removal of 3 bases from V and 5 bases from J, the junction contained 10 bases not matched to a gene. The CDR3 sequence is CASSPTGGNVLETQYF. DNA for the CDR3: TGTGCCAGCTCACCTACAGGGGGCAATGTGTTGGAGACCCAGTACTTC.

V and J are TRBV5-5 and TRBJ2-5, with D perhaps matching TRBD2 (6 bases). There are 13 residues in the CDR3. Trimming shortened V by 0 bases and J by 3 bases, and 6 bases separated the two germline ends. From germline, CDR1 is SGHKS and CDR2 YYEKEE (reference sequence). The CDR3 coding sequence is TGTGCCAGCAGCTTGGGGGGGGAAGAGACCCAGTACTTC. The encoded protein is CASSLGGEETQYF.

The V and J genes are TRBV6-1 and TRBJ1-2; D remains ambiguous. CDR3 length: 14 amino acids. The ends were cut back, 6 bases at V and 5 bases at J, with 16 bases in the middle. CDR1 is MNHNS and CDR2 is SASEGT in the germline V gene. The CDR3: CASSPAAPGYGYTF. CDR3 DNA sequence: TGTGCCAGCAGCCCGGCGGCCCCTGGGTATGGCTACACCTTC.

This chain joins TRBV15 and TRBJ2-7, with a possible D match to TRBD2 (5 bases). The CDR3 consists of 14 residues. V was clipped by 4 bases and J by 0 bases, with 10 bases between them. Germline V gene lookup returns CDR1 LNHNV and CDR2 YYDKDF (reference sequence). CDR3 sequence reads: CATSMYGGSYEQYF. DNA of the CDR3: TGTGCCACCAGCATGTACGGAGGCTCCTACGAGCAGTACTTC.

The chain employs TRBV4-2 and TRBJ2-1, with D maybe TRBD1 (5 bases). Deletions cut 0 bases from V and 4 bases from J, with 7 bases between. The CDR3 length is 14 residues. Germline values: CDR1 LGHNA, CDR2 YNFKEQ. CDR3 sequence: CASSQEGEYNEQFF. Here the CDR3 DNA reads TGTGCCAGCAGCCAAGAAGGGGAATACAATGAGCAGTTCTTC.

This rearrangement joins TRBV5-1 to TRBJ2-2; 11 bases align to TRBD2. The CDR3 is 16 amino acids. Germline V gene lookup returns CDR1 SGHRS and CDR2 YFSETQ. J was trimmed by 3 bases and V by 3 bases; bases with no gene match: 4. The CDR3 bases are TGCGCCAGCAGCTCCACTAGCGGGAGTTACACCGGGGAGCTGTTTTTT. It specifies CASSSTSGSYTGELFF.

The chain links TRBV5-1 to TRBJ2-7, with D unclear. The germline V gene encodes CDR1 SGHRS and CDR2 YFSETQ. V was pared by 1 base and J by 0 bases, with 8 bases between. This CDR3 region has 14 residues. The DNA for the CDR3 is TGCGCCAGCAGCTTGCGAGTTCCCTCCTACGAGCAGTACTTC. Translation gives CASSLRVPSYEQYF.

J is TRBJ1-5 and V is TRBV18, with a tentative D call TRBD1 (6 bases). Trimming left V 4 bases short and J 4 bases short, with 11 bases between. This CDR3 is built from 14 residues. In germline, CDR1 is KGHSH, CDR2 LQKENI. CDR3 loop: CASSQGQLNQPQHF. Written as DNA, the CDR3 is TGTGCCAGCTCACAAGGACAGCTTAATCAGCCCCAGCATTTT. Drawing the rest from reference TRBV18 and TRBJ1-5, the complete variable domain is NAGVMQNPRHLVRRRGQEARLRCSPMKGHSHVYWYRQLPEEGLKFMVYLQKENIIDESGMPKERFSAEFPKEGPSILRIQQVVRGDSAAYFCASSQGQLNQPQHFGDGTRLSIL.

This clone was counted between two and nine times. This chain connects TRBV28 to TRBJ2-7; D call uncertain. CDR3 length: 14 residues. CDR1 MDHEN and CDR2 SYDVKM come from the germline V gene. The V end lost 5 bases, the J end lost 5 bases, and 16 bases lay between the germline ends. DNA for the CDR3: TGTGCCAGCAGTCCTGCTCTTGTGGGCAACGAGCAGTACTTC. Its protein product is CASSPALVGNEQYF.

The chain links TRBV27 to TRBJ2-1; 7 positions agree with TRBD2. Germline V gives CDR1 MNHEY, CDR2 SMNVEV (reference sequence). The length of the CDR3 is 13 residues. V trimming: 8 bases; J trimming: 8 bases; junction bases outside the gene matches: 9. The CDR3 protein is CASGDRLAHEQFF. The CDR3 nucleotides read TGTGCCAGCGGAGACAGACTAGCCCATGAGCAGTTCTTC.

This chain connects TRBV5-1 to TRBJ2-1; 10 bases match TRBD2. CDR3 length equals 19 residues. With 0 bases clipped from V and 0 bases from J, the junction kept 9 bases outside the gene matches. The V gene's germline CDR1 is SGHRS and CDR2 YFSETQ. CDR3 sequence reads: CASSLGLAGASSSYNEQFF. In DNA form, the CDR3 reads TGCGCCAGCAGCTTGGGGCTAGCGGGGGCCTCGAGCTCCTACAATGAGCAGTTCTTC.

The chain combines TRBV10-3 with TRBJ2-5; TRBD1 aligns across 11 bases. There are 15 residues in the CDR3. Germline loops: CDR1 ENHRY, CDR2 SYGVKD. V dropped 7 bases and J dropped 5; count of bases not matched to a gene: 9. The CDR3, as DNA: TGTGCCATCATGCGGACAGGGGGCCTAGGGGAGACCCAGTACTTC. Protein: CAIMRTGGLGETQYF.

The rearrangement joins TRBV7-9 to TRBJ1-1; tentatively, D is TRBD1 (5 bases). Germline CDR1 SEHNR, CDR2 FQNEAQ (reference sequence). V was pared by 5 bases and J by 3 bases, with 10 bases between. The CDR3 spans 13 residues. The CDR3 here is CASSRQLDTEAFF. CDR3 nucleotide sequence: TGTGCCAGCAGCCGACAGTTGGACACTGAAGCTTTCTTT.